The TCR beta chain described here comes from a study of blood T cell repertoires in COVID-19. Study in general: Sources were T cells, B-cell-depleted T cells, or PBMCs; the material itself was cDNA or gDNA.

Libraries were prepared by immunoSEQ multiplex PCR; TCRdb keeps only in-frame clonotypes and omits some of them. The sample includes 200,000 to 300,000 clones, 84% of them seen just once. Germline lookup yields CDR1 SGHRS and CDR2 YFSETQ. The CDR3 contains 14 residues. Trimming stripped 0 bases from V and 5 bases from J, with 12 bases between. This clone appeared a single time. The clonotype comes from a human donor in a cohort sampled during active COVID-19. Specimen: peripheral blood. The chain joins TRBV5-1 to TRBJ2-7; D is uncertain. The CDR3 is CASSLVAGSHEQYF. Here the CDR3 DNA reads TGCGCCAGCAGCTTGGTTGCAGGTTCCCACGAGCAGTACTTC.